A selection of T cell receptor beta chains follows, all from one sample in a study of cytomegalovirus exposure and HLA in healthy donors. The data were produced by immunoSEQ multiplex PCR, yet TCRdb's version contains in-frame clones alone and is incomplete. Among roughly 300,000 clones listed, approximately 88% were seen once. The sample consisted of PBMCs. These receptors all stem from a woman under 30 in good health and CMV-seronegative. Each CDR3 is given with its conserved first and last residue. A D gene is named only where the DNA matches it firmly. Size is omitted from some rows. Given values are once, few, many or a class for expanded clones.

D: -
V: TRBV4-3
size: -
J: TRBJ1-3
CDR3: CASSQTSGNTIYF
DNA: TGCGCCAGCAGCCAAACATCAGGAAACACCATATATTTT

D: -
V: TRBV6-6
size: -
J: TRBJ1-6
CDR3: CASSYTGNGSPLHF
DNA: TGTGCCAGCAGTTACACAGGGAACGGCTCACCCCTCCACTTT

D: -
V: TRBV9
size: -
J: TRBJ2-7
CDR3: CASSVETDYEQYF
DNA: TGTGCCAGCAGCGTAGAGACAGACTACGAGCAGTACTTC

D: -
V: TRBV5-1
size: -
J: TRBJ1-1
CDR3: CASSLVGVGPPERRYTEAFF
DNA: TGCGCCAGCAGCTTGGTCGGGGTCGGTCCCCCTGAGCGCCGGTACACTGAAGCTTTCTTT

D: -
V: TRBV10-1
size: -
J: TRBJ2-7
CDR3: CASSESSGVGYEQYF
DNA: TGCGCCAGCAGTGAGTCGTCAGGGGTCGGCTACGAGCAGTACTTC

D: TRBD1
V: TRBV10-3
size: -
J: TRBJ2-1
CDR3: CAIGDRQTYNEQFF
DNA: TGTGCCATCGGGGACAGGCAAACCTACAATGAGCAGTTCTTC

D: -
V: TRBV7-3
size: -
J: TRBJ1-4
CDR3: CATPGTLNNEKLFF
DNA: TGTGCCACCCCCGGGACACTGAATAATGAAAAACTGTTTTTT

D: TRBD1
V: TRBV10-3
size: -
J: TRBJ2-7
CDR3: CAISAYPSGQGLDEQYF
DNA: TGTGCCATCAGCGCCTACCCAAGTGGACAGGGCCTCGACGAGCAGTACTTC

D: -
V: TRBV18
size: -
J: TRBJ2-1
CDR3: CASSPKPGYNEQFF
DNA: TGTGCCAGCTCACCTAAACCGGGTTACAATGAGCAGTTCTTC

D: TRBD1
V: TRBV29-1
size: few
J: TRBJ1-2
CDR3: CSAMGQGLSGYTF
DNA: TGCAGCGCCATGGGACAGGGGTTATCTGGCTACACCTTC

D: -
V: TRBV6-1
size: -
J: TRBJ2-1
CDR3: CASSETLASLGQFF
DNA: TGTGCCAGCAGTGAAACCCTAGCATCCTTAGGGCAGTTCTTC

D: -
V: TRBV6-1
size: few
J: TRBJ1-2
CDR3: CASSGRDLGGYTF
DNA: TGTGCCAGCAGTGGCAGGGATTTGGGTGGCTACACCTTC

D: -
V: TRBV5-8
size: -
J: TRBJ2-7
CDR3: CASSLSRDTSYEQYF
DNA: TGTGCCAGCAGCCTATCCCGGGACACCTCCTACGAGCAGTACTTC

D: TRBD2
V: TRBV5-4
size: -
J: TRBJ2-7
CDR3: CASSKESGSRREQYF
DNA: TGTGCCAGCAGCAAGGAAAGCGGGAGCCGGCGGGAGCAGTACTTC

D: TRBD1
V: TRBV13
size: -
J: TRBJ2-7
CDR3: CASSPRGQGGPYEQYF
DNA: TGTGCCAGCAGCCCACGTGGACAGGGAGGTCCCTACGAGCAGTACTTC

D: -
V: TRBV19
size: -
J: TRBJ2-1
CDR3: CASSRFGQHNEQFF
DNA: TGTGCCAGTAGTAGGTTTGGGCAGCACAATGAGCAGTTCTTC

D: -
V: TRBV10-1
size: -
J: TRBJ2-3
CDR3: CASSDGGITDTQYF
DNA: TGCGCCAGCAGTGACGGCGGAATCACAGATACGCAGTATTTT

D: -
V: TRBV6-5
size: -
J: TRBJ1-2
CDR3: CASSTRPPEGYTF
DNA: TGTGCCAGCAGTACTAGGCCTCCCGAGGGCTACACCTTC

D: -
V: TRBV13
size: -
J: TRBJ1-5
CDR3: CASSQNSNQPQHF
DNA: TGTGCCAGCAGCCAGAATAGCAATCAGCCCCAGCATTTT

D: -
V: TRBV6-6
size: -
J: TRBJ1-2
CDR3: CASKLDRLNYGYTF
DNA: TGTGCCAGCAAGCTAGACAGGTTGAACTATGGCTACACCTTC

D: TRBD2
V: TRBV5-4
size: -
J: TRBJ2-7
CDR3: CASSSGTSGRGAYEQYF
DNA: TGTGCCAGCAGCTCCGGGACTAGCGGGAGAGGGGCCTACGAGCAGTACTTC

D: -
V: TRBV7-2
size: -
J: TRBJ2-3
CDR3: CASSSPLTDTQYF
DNA: TGTGCCAGCAGCTCCCCCCTTACAGATACGCAGTATTTT

D: TRBD2
V: TRBV11-2
size: -
J: TRBJ2-6
CDR3: CASSFPRGGARGANVLTF
DNA: TGTGCCAGCAGCTTCCCCCGGGGGGGAGCAAGGGGGGCCAACGTCCTGACTTTC

D: -
V: TRBV20-1
size: -
J: TRBJ2-7
CDR3: CSAITLSEQYF
DNA: TGCAGTGCTATTACCCTTAGCGAGCAGTACTTC

D: TRBD2
V: TRBV9
size: -
J: TRBJ2-5
CDR3: CASSSRLAGGQETQYF
DNA: TGTGCCAGCAGCTCCCGACTAGCGGGAGGTCAGGAGACCCAGTACTTC

D: -
V: TRBV19
size: -
J: TRBJ1-1
CDR3: CASRAGTSNTEAFF
DNA: TGTGCCAGTAGAGCCGGGACATCGAACACTGAAGCTTTCTTT

D: TRBD1
V: TRBV18
size: -
J: TRBJ2-7
CDR3: CASSRDRGGYEQYF
DNA: TGTGCCAGCTCCCGGGACAGGGGTGGTTACGAGCAGTACTTC

D: TRBD2
V: TRBV14
size: -
J: TRBJ2-5
CDR3: CASSPYRLAGVETQYF
DNA: TGTGCCAGCAGCCCGTACCGCCTAGCGGGAGTGGAGACCCAGTACTTC

D: TRBD2
V: TRBV4-3
size: -
J: TRBJ2-7
CDR3: CASSQDPIVLTSGSFEQYF
DNA: TGCGCCAGCAGCCAAGACCCGATAGTGCTTACTAGCGGGAGTTTCGAGCAGTACTTC

D: -
V: TRBV9
size: -
J: TRBJ2-2
CDR3: CASSLNTGELFF
DNA: TGTGCCAGCAGCTTAAACACCGGGGAGCTGTTTTTT

D: -
V: TRBV7-2
size: -
J: TRBJ2-3
CDR3: CASTPLTDTQYF
DNA: TGTGCCAGCACCCCCCTGACAGATACGCAGTATTTT

D: TRBD1
V: TRBV6-5
size: -
J: TRBJ2-7
CDR3: CASSRGQGTYEQYF
DNA: TGTGCCAGCAGCCGAGGACAGGGTACCTACGAGCAGTACTTC

D: -
V: TRBV28
size: -
J: TRBJ1-5
CDR3: CASSPVSSNQPQHF
DNA: TGTGCCAGCAGTCCGGTATCTAGCAATCAGCCCCAGCATTTT

D: TRBD2
V: TRBV27
size: few
J: TRBJ2-3
CDR3: CASSFGGLADPTDTQYF
DNA: TGTGCCAGCAGTTTCGGGGGACTAGCGGACCCCACAGATACGCAGTATTTT

D: TRBD2
V: TRBV6-5
size: -
J: TRBJ2-7
CDR3: CASSYSWGGEQYF
DNA: TGTGCCAGCAGTTACTCTTGGGGGGGAGAGCAGTACTTC

D: -
V: TRBV18
size: -
J: TRBJ1-1
CDR3: CASSEHSNTEAFF
DNA: TGTGCCAGCTCAGAGCACAGCAACACTGAAGCTTTCTTT

D: TRBD2
V: TRBV9
size: -
J: TRBJ2-1
CDR3: CASSPEREGSYNEQFF
DNA: TGTGCCAGCAGCCCAGAGCGGGAGGGTTCCTACAATGAGCAGTTCTTC

D: -
V: TRBV7-8
size: -
J: TRBJ2-7
CDR3: CASSFGRDYEQYF
DNA: TGTGCCAGCAGCTTCGGACGGGACTACGAGCAGTACTTC

D: -
V: TRBV5-4
size: -
J: TRBJ2-7
CDR3: CASSPGLPSYEQYF
DNA: TGTGCCAGCAGCCCTGGACTACCCTCCTACGAGCAGTACTTC

D: TRBD2
V: TRBV6-4
size: -
J: TRBJ2-2
CDR3: CASSVPGLAGPGGYTGELFF
DNA: TGTGCCAGCAGTGTGCCGGGACTAGCGGGACCAGGCGGGTATACCGGGGAGCTGTTTTTT

D: TRBD2
V: TRBV2
size: -
J: TRBJ2-3
CDR3: CASLAGPSTDTQYF
DNA: TGTGCCAGCCTAGCGGGACCTAGCACAGATACGCAGTATTTT

D: TRBD2
V: TRBV5-4
size: -
J: TRBJ2-5
CDR3: CASGKSWGGETQYF
DNA: TGTGCCAGCGGCAAGTCATGGGGGGGAGAGACCCAGTACTTC

D: TRBD1
V: TRBV6-5
size: -
J: TRBJ1-5
CDR3: CASSHTGVGQPQHF
DNA: TGTGCCAGCAGTCACACAGGGGTGGGCCAGCCCCAGCATTTT

D: -
V: TRBV4-1
size: once
J: TRBJ2-5
CDR3: CASSQEFKETQYF
DNA: TGCGCCAGCAGCCAAGAGTTCAAAGAGACCCAGTACTTC

D: -
V: TRBV27
size: few
J: TRBJ2-7
CDR3: CASSLTSGDEQYF
DNA: TGTGCCAGCAGTTTAACCTCAGGGGACGAGCAGTACTTC

D: -
V: TRBV5-4
size: -
J: TRBJ1-1
CDR3: CASSLYTGSVTEAFF
DNA: TGTGCCAGCAGCTTATACACTGGGAGCGTCACTGAAGCTTTCTTT

D: -
V: TRBV5-1
size: -
J: TRBJ2-3
CDR3: CASSLARRDYTDTQYF
DNA: TGCGCCAGCAGCTTGGCGCGGCGGGATTACACAGATACGCAGTATTTT

D: TRBD2
V: TRBV7-7
size: -
J: TRBJ2-3
CDR3: CASSPLAGVVDTQYF
DNA: TGTGCCAGCAGCCCGCTAGCGGGAGTCGTGGATACGCAGTATTTT

D: TRBD1
V: TRBV6-6
size: -
J: TRBJ2-7
CDR3: CASSYAPGQGVHEQYF
DNA: TGTGCCAGCAGTTACGCTCCGGGACAGGGCGTCCACGAGCAGTACTTC

D: -
V: TRBV9
size: -
J: TRBJ1-1
CDR3: CASSVDMNTEAFF
DNA: TGTGCCAGCAGCGTAGATATGAACACTGAAGCTTTCTTT

D: TRBD1
V: TRBV30
size: -
J: TRBJ2-7
CDR3: CACRIPDRYSYEQYF
DNA: TGTGCCTGCCGAATCCCGGACAGGTATTCCTACGAGCAGTACTTC

D: -
V: TRBV7-2
size: -
J: TRBJ1-2
CDR3: CASSLVPVQGSQTYTF
DNA: TGTGCCAGCAGCTTAGTTCCCGTTCAGGGCAGCCAGACCTACACCTTC

D: -
V: TRBV13
size: -
J: TRBJ1-3
CDR3: CASRSQGISGNTIYF
DNA: TGTGCCAGCAGATCTCAGGGGATCTCTGGAAACACCATATATTTT